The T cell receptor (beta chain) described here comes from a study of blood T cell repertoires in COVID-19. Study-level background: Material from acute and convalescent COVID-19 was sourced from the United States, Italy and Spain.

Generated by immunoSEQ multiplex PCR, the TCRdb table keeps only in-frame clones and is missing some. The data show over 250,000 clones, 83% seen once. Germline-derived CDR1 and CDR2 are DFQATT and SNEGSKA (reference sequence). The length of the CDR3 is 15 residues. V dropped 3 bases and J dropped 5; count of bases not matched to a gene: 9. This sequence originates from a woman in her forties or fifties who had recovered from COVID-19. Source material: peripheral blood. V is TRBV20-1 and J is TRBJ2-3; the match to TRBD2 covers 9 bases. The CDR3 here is CSASSIAGVVDTQYF. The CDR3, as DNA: TGCAGTGCTAGTTCCATAGCGGGGGTGGTAGATACGCAGTATTTT.